The rows below give T cell receptor beta chains drawn from one sample of a study of cytotoxic CD8 clonotypes in ibrutinib-treated CLL. TCRdb keeps only in-frame clones here, not all; method: immunoSEQ multiplex PCR. Of roughly 56,000 clones in the sample, about three quarters were seen once. Sequenced material: PBMCs, taken after 12 months of ibrutinib treatment. The source is a human donor with chronic lymphocytic leukemia. CDR3s include the opening cysteine and the closing phenylalanine or tryptophan. Each record gives: CDR3 DNA, CDR3 protein, D gene, V gene, J gene, clone size. D genes are given only for firm matches. Not all rows give a size; the values are once, few, many and, for expanded clones, a class.

DNA: TGCAGCGCCCAAGGGACTAGCGACCCAGATACGCAGTATTTT
CDR3: CSAQGTSDPDTQYF
D: TRBD2
V: TRBV29-1
J: TRBJ2-3
size: NA

DNA: TGTGCCAGCAGCTTAGACCCGAGGGGACAGACCCAGTACTTC
CDR3: CASSLDPRGQTQYF
D: NA
V: TRBV11-2
J: TRBJ2-5
size: few

DNA: TGTGCCAGCAGCTTGGGAGACAGCCGTGATCAGCCCCAGCATTTT
CDR3: CASSLGDSRDQPQHF
D: NA
V: TRBV5-6
J: TRBJ1-5
size: once

DNA: TGTGCCAGCAGCCCCGGGATCCGGGGATACAATGAGCAGTTCTTC
CDR3: CASSPGIRGYNEQFF
D: NA
V: TRBV7-3
J: TRBJ2-1
size: once

DNA: TGCGCCAGCAGCCAAGAGGGGGCCGGGGCCAACGTCCTGACTTTC
CDR3: CASSQEGAGANVLTF
D: NA
V: TRBV4-1
J: TRBJ2-6
size: NA

DNA: TGCGCCAGCAGCCAAGGGACAGGGTGGGGGGAGCAGTACTTC
CDR3: CASSQGTGWGEQYF
D: TRBD1
V: TRBV4-3
J: TRBJ2-7
size: once

DNA: TGTGCCAGCAGCTTGAGCGGGACTAGCGGCGAGCAGTACTTC
CDR3: CASSLSGTSGEQYF
D: TRBD2
V: TRBV5-4
J: TRBJ2-7
size: few

DNA: TGTGCCAGCAGCTTGGAACGTACAGAGAACTATGGCTACACCTTC
CDR3: CASSLERTENYGYTF
D: NA
V: TRBV5-4
J: TRBJ1-2
size: NA

DNA: TGCGCCAGCAGCCAAGATCTCAACAGGCTTGAGCCCCAGCATTTT
CDR3: CASSQDLNRLEPQHF
D: NA
V: TRBV4-1
J: TRBJ1-5
size: once

DNA: TGTGCCAGCAGTCTAGGACAGGGGGGCTCTGGGGCCAACGTCCTGACTTTC
CDR3: CASSLGQGGSGANVLTF
D: TRBD1
V: TRBV7-6
J: TRBJ2-6
size: NA

DNA: TGTGCCAGCAGCTTCTCTTACACAGATACGCAGTATTTT
CDR3: CASSFSYTDTQYF
D: NA
V: TRBV7-3
J: TRBJ2-3
size: NA

DNA: TGCGCCAGCAGCACGGGAGGTGGACAGGGCTCCTACGAGCAGTACTTC
CDR3: CASSTGGGQGSYEQYF
D: NA
V: TRBV5-1
J: TRBJ2-7
size: NA

DNA: TGTGCCAGCAGTGAAAGTGTAGCAAATGAGCAGTTCTTC
CDR3: CASSESVANEQFF
D: NA
V: TRBV2
J: TRBJ2-1
size: NA

DNA: TGTGCCAGCAGAAGACAGGGTGGGAACACTGAAGCTTTCTTT
CDR3: CASRRQGGNTEAFF
D: TRBD1
V: TRBV27
J: TRBJ1-1
size: NA

DNA: TGTGCCAGCAGTACTAACACGGGACAGGGATACAATGAGCAGTTCTTC
CDR3: CASSTNTGQGYNEQFF
D: TRBD1
V: TRBV27
J: TRBJ2-1
size: NA

DNA: TGCGCCAGCAGCCCCCGGGCAGATTCCTACGAGCAGTACTTC
CDR3: CASSPRADSYEQYF
D: NA
V: TRBV4-1
J: TRBJ2-7
size: NA

DNA: TGTGCCAGCAGCTTAGCGCCCGCGGGGGCGATCGATGGCTACACCTTC
CDR3: CASSLAPAGAIDGYTF
D: NA
V: TRBV7-9
J: TRBJ1-2
size: many

DNA: TGTGCCAGCAGCTCCGGCGGGACGCAGGTGGCCAACGTCCTGACTTTC
CDR3: CASSSGGTQVANVLTF
D: NA
V: TRBV5-4
J: TRBJ2-6
size: NA

DNA: TGCGCCAGCAGCCTCCAGAGAAGACAGGGCTATGGCTACACCTTC
CDR3: CASSLQRRQGYGYTF
D: TRBD1
V: TRBV4-1
J: TRBJ1-2
size: NA

DNA: TGTGCCAGCAGCTTATTAGGGGGACCGGCCGCCGGGGAGCTGTTTTTT
CDR3: CASSLLGGPAAGELFF
D: NA
V: TRBV7-3
J: TRBJ2-2
size: NA

DNA: TGTGCCAGCACGTCACAGGGTAGAGCAGGAAACACCATATATTTT
CDR3: CASTSQGRAGNTIYF
D: NA
V: TRBV5-4
J: TRBJ1-3
size: NA